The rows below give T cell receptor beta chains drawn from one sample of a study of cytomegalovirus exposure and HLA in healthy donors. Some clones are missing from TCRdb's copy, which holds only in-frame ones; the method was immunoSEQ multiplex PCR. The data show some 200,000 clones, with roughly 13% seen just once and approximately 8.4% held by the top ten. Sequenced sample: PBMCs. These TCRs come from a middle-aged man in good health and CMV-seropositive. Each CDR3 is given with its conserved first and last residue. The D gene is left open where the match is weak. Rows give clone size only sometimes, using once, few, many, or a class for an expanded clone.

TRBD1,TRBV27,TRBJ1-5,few,TGTGCCAGCAGTGGCAGGGGGTCGGGTCAGCCCCAGCATTTT,CASSGRGSGQPQHF
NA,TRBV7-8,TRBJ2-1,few,TGTGCCAGCAGCCCCTCCCGAACGGGAGATAACAATGAGCAGTTCTTC,CASSPSRTGDNNEQFF
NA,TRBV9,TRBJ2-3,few,TGTGCCAGCAGCGTAGGCTGGGGGCGCGCAACAGATACGCAGTATTTT,CASSVGWGRATDTQYF
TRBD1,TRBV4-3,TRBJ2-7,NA,TGCGCCAGCAGCCAGGGGACAGGGGGAAATTCCTACGAGCAGTACTTC,CASSQGTGGNSYEQYF
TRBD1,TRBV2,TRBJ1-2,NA,TGTGCCAGCCTGGAAGGACAGGGGGAGGATGGCTACACCTTC,CASLEGQGEDGYTF
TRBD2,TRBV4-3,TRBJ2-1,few,TGCGCCAGCAGCCAAGTAACGGCGGGGGGGCTCAATGAGCAGTTCTTC,CASSQVTAGGLNEQFF
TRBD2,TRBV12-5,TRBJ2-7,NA,TGTGCTAGTGGTTTGTGGGGAGGGAACTCCTACGAGCAGTACTTC,CASGLWGGNSYEQYF
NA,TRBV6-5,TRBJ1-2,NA,TGTGCCAGCAGTTACTCAGGGGGGGCGCAGGTTGGCTACACCTTC,CASSYSGGAQVGYTF
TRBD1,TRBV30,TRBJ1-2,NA,TGTGCCTGGAGGGATATCAAAGGGGGCTTGAAGGGCTACACCTTC,CAWRDIKGGLKGYTF
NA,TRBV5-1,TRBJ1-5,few,TGCGCCAGCAGCTTGGAGGGAGGTAATCAGCCCCAGCATTTT,CASSLEGGNQPQHF
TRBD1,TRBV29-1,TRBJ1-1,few,TGCAGCATTGGACAGGGGGCTTGGGGCACTGAAGCTTTCTTT,CSIGQGAWGTEAFF
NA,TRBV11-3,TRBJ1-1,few,TGTGCCAGCAGCACCGAGGCCGGGGTCGAGAACACTGAAGCTTTCTTT,CASSTEAGVENTEAFF
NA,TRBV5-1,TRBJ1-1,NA,TGCGCCAGCAGCCAAACAGGACAGACGAACACTGAAGCTTTCTTT,CASSQTGQTNTEAFF
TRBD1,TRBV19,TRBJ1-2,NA,TGTGCCAGTAGTATACGGGACAGCAAGAACTATGGCTACACCTTC,CASSIRDSKNYGYTF
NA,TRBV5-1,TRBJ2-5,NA,TGCGCCAGCAGCTTGGATGAGCCTAGCGAAGAGACCCAGTACTTC,CASSLDEPSEETQYF
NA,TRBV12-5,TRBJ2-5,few,TGTGCTTCCGGGGGAGAGACCCAGTACTTC,CASGGETQYF
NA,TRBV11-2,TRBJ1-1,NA,TGTGCCAGCAGCCCTAGGGCCCAGGGTGGATACACTGAAGCTTTCTTT,CASSPRAQGGYTEAFF
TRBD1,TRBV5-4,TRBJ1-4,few,TGTGCCAGCAGCTCCCACAGGGGGCGGGGAGGAAAACTGTTTTTT,CASSSHRGRGGKLFF
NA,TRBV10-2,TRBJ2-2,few,TGCGCCAGCGCCCTGGTGGGGCTCACCGGGGAGCTGTTTTTT,CASALVGLTGELFF
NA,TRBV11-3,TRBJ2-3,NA,TGTGCCAGCAGCTTTCAGACTAGCACAGATACGCAGTATTTT,CASSFQTSTDTQYF
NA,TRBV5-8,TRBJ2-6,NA,TGTGCCAGCAGCTTGGGACAGCCCTCTGGGGCCAACGTCCTGACTTTC,CASSLGQPSGANVLTF
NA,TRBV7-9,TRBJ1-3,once,TGTGCCAGCAGCATGTGGGCAGACGCCCGTTCTGGAAACACCATATATTTT,CASSMWADARSGNTIYF
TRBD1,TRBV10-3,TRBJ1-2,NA,TGTGCCATCAGTCAACAGGGGGAAAGTGGCTACACCTTC,CAISQQGESGYTF
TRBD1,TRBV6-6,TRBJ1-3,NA,TGTGCCAGCAGTAGACAGGGGGTCTCTGGAAACACCATATATTTT,CASSRQGVSGNTIYF
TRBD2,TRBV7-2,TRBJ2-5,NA,TGTGCCAGCAGCCCCCCGGGGGGGATGGAGACCCAGTACTTC,CASSPPGGMETQYF
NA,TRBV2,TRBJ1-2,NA,TGTGCCAGCCGACGGGATAACTATGGCTACACCTTC,CASRRDNYGYTF
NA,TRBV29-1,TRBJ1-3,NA,TGCAGCGGTTCCCATGGAAACACCATATATTTT,CSGSHGNTIYF
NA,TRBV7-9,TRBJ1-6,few,TGTGCCAGCAGCCCCTCGCCAGGGCGTAATAATTCACCCCTCCACTTT,CASSPSPGRNNSPLHF